This entry lists 25 T cell receptor beta chains sequenced from one sample in a study of regulatory T cells in long-lasting Graves disease. According to the study, TCR beta libraries were built with iRepertoire HTBI primers and CDR3-region Arm-PCR. TCRdb called the multiplex PCR reads again in MiXCR, with one record for every CDR3 protein. The data hold roughly 500,000 distinct CDR3 sequences, with less than 15% observed a single time. Time point defined: newly diagnosed GD, antithyroid drugs for less than 3 months. The TCR library was made from RNA extracted from PBMCs. These records were also assigned to another study, of T cells in Graves' hyperthyroidism and ophthalmopathy.

Sequenced here: peripheral blood mononuclear cells (PBMCs), sampled at new diagnosis, from a patient treated with antithyroid drugs. Source of these receptors: a man younger than 45 with Graves disease.

This clonotype was picked up many times. The chain employs TRBV29-1 and TRBJ1-2; D not certain. Germline CDR1 is SQVTM and CDR2 is ANQGSEA. V was trimmed by 1 base and J by 8 bases, leaving 17 bases between them. This CDR3 spans 14 amino acids. This CDR3 is CSVEAVGVPNGYTF. CDR3 DNA sequence: TGCAGCGTTGAAGCGGTTGGCGTCCCCAACGGCTACACCTTC.

Comments on this clonotype: Only one base separates this from a far larger clonotype, so it likely reflects a read error. V and J are TRBV6-2 or TRBV6-3 and TRBJ1-6; TRBD1 might be the D (6 bases). CDR1 is MNHEY and CDR2 is SVGEGT in the germline V gene. The CDR3 extends over 17 amino acids. CDR3 coding DNA: TGTGCCAGCAGCGGCCAGGGGTTAGGCTCCTATAATTCACCCATCCACTTT. Its protein is CASSGQGLGSYNSPIHF.

The chain employs TRBV12-3 or TRBV12-4 and TRBJ2-1, with 7 positions matching TRBD2. The V segment lost 2 bases and the J segment 5 bases; nucleotides outside the gene matches: 6. This CDR3 has 15 amino acids. As DNA, the CDR3 is TGTGCCAGCAGTTTAAGTGGGGGGGGGGACAATGAGCAGTTCTTC. It encodes CASSLSGGGDNEQFF.

This clonotype has at least ten counts. The CDR3 protein is CASSPAVAAKETQYF. For the CDR3, the DNA is TGTGCCAGCAGTCCGGCGGTAGCGGCTAAAGAGACCCAGTACTTC. V gene TRBV12-3 or TRBV12-4 combines with J gene TRBJ2-5; tentative D call: TRBD2 (6 bases). V shed 5 bases and J shed 3 bases, with 16 bases lying between them. The CDR3 runs to 15 residues.

The rearrangement links TRBV27 to TRBJ2-7, with TRBD2 identical over 13 bases. After removal of 7 bases from V and 3 bases from J, the junction contained 6 bases not matched to a gene. CDR1 and CDR2 (germline): MNHEY, SMNVEV (reference sequence). CDR3 length equals 15 residues. As DNA, the CDR3 is TGTGCCAGCACCCGACTAGCGGGAGGTATCTACGAGCAGTACTTC. Its translation: CASTRLAGGIYEQYF.

Ten or more counts support this clonotype. V gene TRBV11-2 combines with J gene TRBJ2-2, with unresolved D. The V gene lost 3 bases and the J gene lost 3 bases, with 5 bases spanning the gap. The CDR3 has 13 residues. Germline V gives CDR1 SGHAT, CDR2 FQNNGV. The CDR3 sequence: CASSFLDTGELFF. The DNA for the CDR3 is TGTGCCAGCAGCTTCCTTGACACCGGGGAGCTGTTTTTT.

This clonotype was seen ten or more times. This chain links TRBV24-1 with TRBJ1-2; D remains unclear. The CDR3 covers 14 residues. Germline V gene lookup returns CDR1 KGHDR and CDR2 SFDVKD. V dropped 1 base and J dropped 5 bases, with 10 bases sitting between them. The CDR3 spells CATSDFGDGYGYTF. CDR3 nucleotide sequence: TGTGCCACCAGTGATTTTGGTGACGGATATGGCTACACCTTC.

The sample holds a few counts of this clonotype. The chain carries TRBV10-3 and TRBJ2-4; D ambiguous. Trimming shortened V by 0 bases and J by 0 bases, and 9 bases separated the two germline ends. This CDR3 comprises 16 residues. Germline CDR1 ENHRY, CDR2 SYGVKD. CDR3 region: CAISESYSKAKNIQYF. In DNA, the CDR3 is TGTGCCATCAGTGAGTCCTATAGTAAAGCCAAAAACATTCAGTACTTC.

The rearrangement links TRBV30 to TRBJ1-6; the match to TRBD1 covers 9 bases. Looked up from germline, CDR1 is GTSNPN and CDR2 is SVGIG (reference sequence). The V segment lost 6 bases and the J segment 9 bases; nucleotides outside the gene matches: 9. The CDR3 covers 14 residues. The DNA for the CDR3 is TGTGCCTGCCTAGGGGACAGGGTGATTTCACCCCTCCACTTT. Its protein is CACLGDRVISPLHF.

Concerning this clonotype itself: This may stem from a read error, because a much larger clone lies one nucleotide away. The gene calls are TRBV27 and TRBJ2-4; D is unclear. Germline V lookup: CDR1 MNHEY, CDR2 SMNVEV (reference sequence). This CDR3 spans 13 amino acids. The CDR3 loop is CACSLNGKNIQYF. CDR3 coding DNA: TGTGCCTGCAGTTTAAACGGAAAAAACATTCAGTACTTC.

This clonotype was counted at least ten times. This chain joins TRBV20-1 and TRBJ2-3; D gene unclear. CDR3 size: 12 residues. V was cut by 5 bases and J by 2 bases, with 8 bases left in between. CDR1 and CDR2 from the germline V gene are DFQATT and SNEGSKA (reference sequence). CDR3 DNA: TGCAGTGCTTCAATCAACACAGATACGCAGTATTTT. Translating it yields CSASINTDTQYF.

This clonotype was found a few times. The chain links TRBV19 to TRBJ1-2; D uncertain. Per germline, CDR1 LNHDA and CDR2 SQIVND (reference sequence). This CDR3 spans 13 amino acids. V lost 8 bases, J lost 4 bases, and 14 bases lay in between. CDR3 coding DNA: TGTGCCAGTGGAACCGCCGGACTCTATGGCTACACCTTC. It specifies CASGTAGLYGYTF.

This clonotype appeared many times. The chain links TRBV20-1 to TRBJ2-5; D call uncertain. The CDR3 consists of 14 residues. From germline, CDR1 is DFQATT and CDR2 SNEGSKA (reference sequence). V lost 0 bases to trimming and J lost 2 bases, with 10 bases between them. CDR3 residues: CSARESVRQETQYF. CDR3 in DNA: TGCAGTGCTAGAGAGAGCGTCCGGCAAGAGACCCAGTACTTC.

The V call is TRBV9, the J call TRBJ2-1, with 12 nucleotides matching TRBD2. This CDR3 has 15 amino acids. CDR1 and CDR2 from the germline V gene are SGDLS and YYNGEE. J was trimmed by 8 bases and V by 2 bases; bases with no gene match: 5. The CDR3 spells CASSVASGRADEQFF. The CDR3 DNA reads as TGTGCCAGCAGCGTTGCTAGCGGGAGGGCCGATGAGCAGTTCTTC.

The chain couples TRBV19 to TRBJ2-1; 9 positions agree with TRBD2. Per the germline V gene, CDR1 is LNHDA and CDR2 is SQIVND (reference sequence). The V gene end was trimmed by 3 bases and the J gene end by 7 bases; junction bases not matched to a gene: 7. The CDR3 is made up of 15 amino acids. This chain's CDR3 is CASSISSGSLNEQFF. The CDR3 DNA follows: TGTGCCAGTAGTATCAGTAGCGGGAGTTTAAATGAGCAGTTCTTC.

There are many counts of this clonotype. The genes are TRBV28 and TRBJ1-2; 7 bases are a match to TRBD1. This CDR3 has 15 residues. Trimming cost V 3 bases and J 3 bases; bases outside gene matches: 7. Per the germline V gene, CDR1 is MDHEN and CDR2 is SYDVKM. The CDR3 nucleotides are TGTGCCAGCAGTTTCGATACAGGGGTGGACTATGGCTACACCTTC. It yields the protein CASSFDTGVDYGYTF.

The chain joins TRBV20-1 to TRBJ2-3; TRBD2 matches at 7 bases. CDR3 size: 13 residues. Germline CDR1 DFQATT, CDR2 SNEGSKA (reference sequence). Trimming at V came to 3 bases and at J to 2 bases, leaving 2 bases not matched to a gene. CDR3 DNA: TGCAGTGCTAGCGGGACTAACACAGATACGCAGTATTTT. Protein product: CSASGTNTDTQYF.

The V gene is TRBV6-2 or TRBV6-3, the J gene TRBJ1-2; D gene unclear. Germline V lookup: CDR1 MNHEY, CDR2 SVGEGT. Trimming took off 5 bases at V and 3 bases at J, with 13 bases between the two ends. The CDR3 runs 14 residues. CDR3 sequence (DNA): TGTGCCAGCAGTGATCGAAACCGCTACTATGGCTACACCTTC. Amino acids: CASSDRNRYYGYTF.

There are many counts of this clonotype. This chain uses TRBV30 with TRBJ1-2, with 8 bases matching TRBD1. CDR1 is GTSNPN, CDR2 SVGIG, per germline (reference sequence). CDR3 length equals 11 residues. Trimming removed 7 bases from V and 10 bases from J; junction bases left unmatched: 8. CDR3 residues: CAYDRGYLYTF. CDR3 sequence (DNA): TGTGCCTACGACAGGGGCTATCTCTACACCTTC.

The genes are TRBV5-5 and TRBJ1-1, with D unresolved. In germline, CDR1 is SGHKS, CDR2 YYEKEE (reference sequence). V shed 0 bases and J shed 3 bases, with 12 bases lying between them. The CDR3 spans 15 residues. This CDR3 reads CASSLGPRGDTEAFF. The DNA of the CDR3 is TGTGCCAGCAGCTTGGGCCCACGAGGAGACACTGAAGCTTTCTTT.

A few counts support this clonotype. The V and J genes are TRBV5-1 and TRBJ1-2; tentative D call: TRBD1 (5 bases). Germline values: CDR1 SGHRS, CDR2 YFSETQ. Trimming removed 0 bases at V and 4 bases at J, with 13 bases between. This CDR3 spans 15 amino acids. Here the CDR3 DNA reads TGCGCCAGCAGCTTGGTTAGTCGGGACCCCTATGGCTACACCTTC. Residues: CASSLVSRDPYGYTF.

This clonotype was counted many times. V gene TRBV11-2 combines with J gene TRBJ2-3; D remains ambiguous. Trimming took 5 bases from V and 2 from J, leaving 11 bases between them. Germline CDR1 is SGHAT and CDR2 is FQNNGV. This CDR3 comprises 14 residues. The CDR3 region is CASSPRPDTDTQYF. CDR3 bases: TGTGCCAGCAGCCCACGGCCAGACACAGATACGCAGTATTTT.

This clonotype was picked up many times. The rearrangement joins TRBV20-1 to TRBJ2-5; 11 bases agree with TRBD1. V gave up 3 bases and J gave up 4 bases; unmatched junction bases: 7. Germline assignment: CDR1 DFQATT and CDR2 SNEGSKA (reference sequence). The CDR3 covers 15 residues. The CDR3 here is CSASPGTGGRETQYF. The CDR3 bases are TGCAGTGCTAGTCCCGGGACAGGGGGGAGAGAGACCCAGTACTTC.

This clonotype occurred many times. The V call is TRBV12-3 or TRBV12-4, the J call TRBJ2-7; 9 positions match TRBD1. The CDR3 has 16 residues. The V gene end was trimmed by 7 bases and the J gene end by 0 bases; junction bases not matched to a gene: 10. The CDR3 protein is CASMLGPGQGSYEQYF. The DNA of the CDR3 is TGTGCCAGCATGCTAGGGCCGGGACAGGGCTCCTACGAGCAGTACTTC.

This clonotype was seen just once. Relative to the germline gene, one junction end is altered; a read error may explain this. This rearrangement joins TRBV2 to TRBJ2-7; 8 nucleotides align to TRBD1. CDR1 is SNHLY, CDR2 FYNNEI, per germline. The CDR3 has 17 amino acids. The DNA for the CDR3 is TGCGCCAGCAGCCAAGAAATCCGACAGGGGTCACCCTACGAGCAGTACTTC. Amino acid sequence: CASSQEIRQGSPYEQYF.